This T cell receptor (beta chain) was documented in a study of blood T cell repertoires in COVID-19. The data were produced by immunoSEQ multiplex PCR, yet TCRdb's version contains in-frame clones alone and is incomplete. The table lists tens of thousands of clones, 75% to 90% of them singletons. Sequencing was carried out using peripheral blood. The source is a young man with acute or convalescent COVID-19.

CDR3 in DNA: TGTGCCAGCAGTTATTCCCGCCCACAGGGAAATCAGCCCCAGCATTTT. Encoded protein: CASSYSRPQGNQPQHF. This rearrangement joins TRBV6-5 to TRBJ1-5, with TRBD1 as a possible D gene (6 bases). Germline V gene lookup returns CDR1 MNHEY and CDR2 SVGAGI. The CDR3 is made up of 16 amino acids. V was shortened by 3 bases and J by 4 bases, with 16 bases between the two germline ends.